The 27 T cell receptor beta chains in this list originate from one sample, sequenced in a study of patients and donors after allogeneic stem cell transplantation. TCRdb ran MiXCR on the RT-PCR reads and lists one entry per CDR3 protein. This sample has fewer than 250,000 distinct CDR3 sequences, with around an eighth found just once. The sequenced sample consisted of blood, either unsorted or a sorted T cell fraction (not recorded which). These receptors were obtained from a human donor who was either an allogeneic HSCT recipient or a stem cell or donor lymphocyte infusion donor (not recorded which). It is not recorded whose cells these are; they may come from a transplant donor.

This sequence joins TRBV20-1 and TRBJ2-7; D gene uncertain. V shed 3 bases and J shed 2 bases, with 14 bases lying between them. This CDR3 has 14 residues. The germline CDR1 and CDR2 sequences are DFQATT and SNEGSKA (reference sequence). CDR3 residues: CSASGYGSAYEQYF. CDR3 DNA: TGCAGTGCTAGCGGGTACGGCAGTGCCTACGAGCAGTACTTC.

This clonotype was seen repeatedly, ten times or more. The chain is built from TRBV11-1 and TRBJ2-3; D possibly uses TRBD1 or TRBD2 (5 bases each). The germline V gene has CDR1 SGHAT and CDR2 FQDESV (reference sequence). Trimming removed 5 bases at V and 6 bases at J, with 12 bases between. The CDR3 spans 13 residues. The CDR3 sequence: CASSPLGADTQYF. The CDR3 DNA is TGTGCCAGCAGCCCCCTCGGGGCGGATACGCAGTATTTT.

J is TRBJ2-1 and V is TRBV2, with TRBD1 matching over 10 bases. Trimming took 6 bases from V and 2 from J; bases not matched to a gene: 4. This CDR3 spans 15 amino acids. Germline V CDR1 and CDR2: SNHLY, FYNNEI. The CDR3 region is CASSGDRGAYNEQFF. In DNA, the CDR3 is TGTGCCAGCAGCGGGGACAGGGGCGCCTACAATGAGCAGTTCTTC.

This clonotype was seen many times. This sequence joins TRBV5-1 and TRBJ1-1, with D uncertain. Germline values: CDR1 SGHRS, CDR2 YFSETQ. V lost 3 bases and J 3 bases, leaving 9 bases between the germline ends. The CDR3 has 13 residues. The CDR3 bases are TGCGCCAGCAGCTCTCTGGCGGACACTGAAGCTTTCTTT. This translates into CASSSLADTEAFF.

This clonotype was picked up one time. The chain joins TRBV5-8 to TRBJ2-1, with D perhaps matching TRBD1 or TRBD2 (5 bases each). CDR3 length equals 13 residues. CDR1 is SGHTS, CDR2 YDEGEE, per germline. Trimming took off 4 bases at V and 8 bases at J, with 13 bases between the two ends. The CDR3 DNA follows: TGTGCCAGCAGCCCCCCAGGGCGGGATGAGCAGTTCTTC. Residues: CASSPPGRDEQFF.

This clonotype was recorded many times. The chain employs TRBV24-1 and TRBJ2-5, with a weak D call TRBD2 (6 bases). Germline CDR1 KGHDR, CDR2 SFDVKD. The length of the CDR3 is 14 residues. Trimming removed 7 bases at V and 5 bases at J, with 16 bases between. The chain's CDR3 is CATRGDSYRETQYF. The CDR3 DNA reads as TGTGCCACCAGGGGGGACTCCTATCGGGAGACCCAGTACTTC.

Many counts were recorded for this clonotype. The chain is built from TRBV5-6 and TRBJ1-2, with D perhaps matching TRBD1 (5 bases). The CDR3 is made up of 15 amino acids. V was pared by 0 bases and J by 2 bases, with 11 bases between. Germline CDR1 SGHDT, CDR2 YYEEEE. CDR3 sequence reads: CASSLAGNGNYGYTF. In DNA, the CDR3 is TGTGCCAGCAGCTTGGCAGGGAATGGAAACTATGGCTACACCTTC.

This clonotype appeared a few times. The chain couples TRBV20-1 to TRBJ2-7; 13 positions match TRBD2. V dropped 5 bases and J dropped 5; count of bases not matched to a gene: 3. The CDR3 spans 13 residues. Germline assignment: CDR1 DFQATT and CDR2 SNEGSKA (reference sequence). This CDR3 is CSASGLAGDEQYF. The CDR3 DNA reads TGCAGTGCTTCTGGACTAGCGGGAGACGAGCAGTACTTC.

The chain uses TRBV9 and TRBJ2-5; maybe TRBD2 (5 bases). The CDR3 is 15 residues long. Germline values: CDR1 SGDLS, CDR2 YYNGEE. V lost 4 bases, J lost 7 bases, and 20 bases lay in between. The CDR3 nucleotides are TGTGCCAGCAGCCCTTCGGCGGGTTTCAAGGTGACCCAGTACTTC. It specifies CASSPSAGFKVTQYF.

The chain links TRBV13 to TRBJ2-7, with 7 bases identical to TRBD1. Trimming took 3 bases from V and 6 from J; bases not matched to a gene: 8. CDR3 length equals 14 residues. The V gene's germline CDR1 is PRHDT and CDR2 FYEKMQ (reference sequence). CDR3 DNA sequence: TGTGCCAGCAGCTTCGGGACAGTTATGGTCGAGCAGTACTTC. Amino acid sequence: CASSFGTVMVEQYF.

J is TRBJ1-2 and V is TRBV12-3 or TRBV12-4; 7 bases agree with TRBD1. V trimming: 6 bases; J trimming: 7 bases; junction bases outside the gene matches: 17. This CDR3 has 16 residues. The CDR3 DNA sequence: TGTGCCAGCAGGTCAACCGGGACAGCCGTGGGGGGTGGCTACACCTTC. This translates into CASRSTGTAVGGGYTF.

This clonotype was detected only a few times. The V gene is TRBV3-1, the J gene TRBJ1-5, with D uncertain. Germline V gene data show CDR1 as LGHDT and CDR2 as YNNKEL (reference sequence). The CDR3 runs 15 residues. Trimming cost V 1 base and J 0 bases, with 7 bases left between them. CDR3 residues: CASSQGGDSNQPQHF. DNA of the CDR3: TGTGCCAGCAGCCAAGGGGGAGATAGCAATCAGCCCCAGCATTTT.

The rearrangement uses TRBV25-1 and TRBJ2-5, with a weak D call TRBD2 (5 bases). This CDR3 has 13 residues. The ends were cut back, 2 bases at V and 4 bases at J, with 8 bases in the middle. Germline lookup yields CDR1 MGHDK and CDR2 SYGVNS. CDR3 bases: TGTGCCAGCAGTGAAGTTCTAGCAGAGACCCAGTACTTC. Translating gives CASSEVLAETQYF.

At least ten counts were recorded for this clonotype. V is TRBV6-2 or TRBV6-3 and J is TRBJ1-1; D is ambiguous. This CDR3 comprises 13 residues. CDR1 and CDR2 from the germline V gene are MNHEY and SVGEGT. The V gene lost 2 bases and the J gene lost 5 bases, with 9 bases spanning the gap. CDR3 protein: CASSYTGSTEAFF. The CDR3 bases are TGTGCCAGCAGTTACACCGGTAGTACTGAAGCTTTCTTT.

Ten or more counts support this clonotype. The rearrangement joins TRBV11-2 to TRBJ2-5; D is possibly TRBD2 (6 bases). The CDR3 runs 14 residues. The germline V gene encodes CDR1 SGHAT and CDR2 FQNNGV. V lost 4 bases to trimming and J lost 2 bases, with 11 bases between them. The CDR3, as DNA: TGTGCCAGCAGCTCCGCCGGGGGACAAGAGACCCAGTACTTC. It codes for CASSSAGGQETQYF.

In its sample, this clonotype was seen many times. This chain uses TRBV7-9 with TRBJ1-1, with a tentative D call TRBD1 (5 bases). Looked up from germline, CDR1 is SEHNR and CDR2 is FQNEAQ (reference sequence). The CDR3 is made up of 16 amino acids. V lost 4 bases and J lost 2, with 17 bases in between. DNA for the CDR3: TGTGCCAGCAGCTCCTCGGGACTGGGACCCAACACTGAAGCTTTCTTT. Translation: CASSSSGLGPNTEAFF.

This clonotype was recorded at least ten times. The chain has TRBV20-1 and TRBJ1-1, with 11 bases aligning to TRBD1. CDR3 length: 15 residues. The germline V gene has CDR1 DFQATT and CDR2 SNEGSKA (reference sequence). Losses at the gene ends were 6 bases for V and 1 base for J; bases not matched to a gene: 7. The CDR3 region has the DNA TGCAGTGCCCGTCCGGGACAGGGGGGGAACACTGAAGCTTTCTTT. This gives the protein CSARPGQGGNTEAFF.

This clonotype has more than one count but fewer than ten. The J gene is TRBJ2-3, the V gene TRBV11-3; 7 bases fit TRBD1. The CDR3 length is 15 residues. J lost 3 bases, V lost 5 bases, and 8 bases had no gene match. In germline, CDR1 is SGHNT, CDR2 YENEEA. This CDR3 is CASSRGPPMTDTQYF. The CDR3 region has the DNA TGTGCCAGCAGCAGGGGGCCGCCAATGACAGATACGCAGTATTTT.

This clonotype was seen repeatedly, ten times or more. The chain carries TRBV20-1 and TRBJ1-4, with D perhaps TRBD1 (6 bases). The V gene's germline CDR1 is DFQATT and CDR2 SNEGSKA (reference sequence). The V and J ends lost 5 bases and 0 bases respectively, with 13 bases between them. The CDR3 spans 15 residues. The CDR3 reads CSAAMDSATNEKLFF. The DNA of the CDR3 is TGCAGTGCTGCGATGGACAGCGCAACTAATGAAAAACTGTTTTTT.

The genes are TRBV12-3 or TRBV12-4 and TRBJ2-7; either TRBD1 or TRBD2 may fit D (5 bases each). This CDR3 has 16 residues. V lost 5 bases to trimming and J lost 3 bases, with 20 bases between them. The CDR3 is CASSPLGVGGGYEQYF. The CDR3 nucleotides read TGTGCCAGCAGTCCCCTGGGGGTTGGAGGTGGCTACGAGCAGTACTTC.

The chain carries TRBV12-3 or TRBV12-4 and TRBJ1-1; 8 bases are shared with TRBD1. J lost 11 bases, V lost 8 bases, and 13 bases had no gene match. The CDR3 consists of 13 residues. In DNA, the CDR3 is TGTGCCAGCTCTAGGACAGGGACTACGGAGGCTTTCTTT. Translation: CASSRTGTTEAFF.

This clonotype was counted between two and nine times. The rearrangement uses TRBV4-2 and TRBJ2-2; D is possibly TRBD1 or TRBD2 (6 bases each). Trimming shortened V by 0 bases and J by 5 bases, and 13 bases separated the two germline ends. The germline V gene encodes CDR1 LGHNA and CDR2 YNFKEQ. CDR3 length: 16 amino acids. CDR3: CASSQDWGAGTGELFF. CDR3 nucleotides: TGTGCCAGCAGCCAAGACTGGGGGGCCGGGACCGGGGAGCTGTTTTTT.

This clonotype has ten or more counts. The rearrangement uses TRBV2 and TRBJ2-7, with TRBD1 as a possible D gene (5 bases). The CDR3 totals 14 residues. From germline, CDR1 is SNHLY and CDR2 FYNNEI. Trimming removed 5 bases from V and 2 bases from J, with 13 bases in between. This CDR3 is CASSNKGVPYEQYF. The CDR3 coding sequence is TGTGCCAGCAGTAACAAAGGGGTCCCCTACGAGCAGTACTTC.

CDR3 DNA: TGCAGCGTTGGACAGGTAGGAGAGACCCAGTACTTC. Its protein product is CSVGQVGETQYF. The chain recombines TRBV29-1 with TRBJ2-5; weak D call: TRBD1 (6 bases). Looked up from germline, CDR1 is SQVTM and CDR2 is ANQGSEA. This CDR3 is built from 12 residues. V was pared by 4 bases and J by 4 bases, with 10 bases between.

The table lists this clonotype with a few counts. The chain joins TRBV20-1 to TRBJ2-1; D not certain. CDR1 is DFQATT, CDR2 SNEGSKA, per germline (reference sequence). Trimming took off 6 bases at V and 8 bases at J, with 14 bases between the two ends. The CDR3 has 12 amino acids. The CDR3 DNA is TGCAGTGCCGGTCTCTATGACTATGAGCAGTTCTTC. Amino acids: CSAGLYDYEQFF.

This clonotype was found a few times. The V and J genes are TRBV9 and TRBJ2-3; 7 positions match TRBD2. The CDR3 has 15 residues. Germline assignment: CDR1 SGDLS and CDR2 YYNGEE. The ends lost 0 bases at V and 4 bases at J; junction bases unmatched: 5. The CDR3 loop is CASSVDGSGSDTQYF. The CDR3 region has the DNA TGTGCCAGCAGCGTAGATGGTAGCGGGTCAGATACGCAGTATTTT.

This clonotype was recorded many times. The chain carries TRBV7-3 and TRBJ1-1; a possible D gene is TRBD1 (6 bases). This CDR3 region has 14 residues. In germline, CDR1 is SGHTA, CDR2 FQGTGA. V dropped 3 bases and J dropped 0 bases, with 8 bases sitting between them. CDR3 loop: CASSLGTMNTEAFF. In DNA form, the CDR3 reads TGTGCCAGCAGCTTGGGGACAATGAACACTGAAGCTTTCTTT.